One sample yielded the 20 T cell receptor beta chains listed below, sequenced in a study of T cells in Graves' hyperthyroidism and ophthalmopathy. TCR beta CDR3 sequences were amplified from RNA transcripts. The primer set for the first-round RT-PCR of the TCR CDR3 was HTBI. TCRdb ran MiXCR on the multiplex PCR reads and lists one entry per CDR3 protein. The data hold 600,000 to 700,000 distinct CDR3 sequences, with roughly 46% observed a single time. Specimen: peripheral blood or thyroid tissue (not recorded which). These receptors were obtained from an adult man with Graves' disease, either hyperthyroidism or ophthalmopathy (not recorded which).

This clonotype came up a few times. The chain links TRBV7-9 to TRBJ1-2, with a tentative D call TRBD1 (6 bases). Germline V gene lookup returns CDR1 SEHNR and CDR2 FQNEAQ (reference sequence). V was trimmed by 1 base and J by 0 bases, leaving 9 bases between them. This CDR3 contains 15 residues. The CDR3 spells CASSLVGHTNYGYTF. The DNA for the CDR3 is TGTGCCAGCAGCTTAGTGGGACACACTAACTATGGCTACACCTTC.

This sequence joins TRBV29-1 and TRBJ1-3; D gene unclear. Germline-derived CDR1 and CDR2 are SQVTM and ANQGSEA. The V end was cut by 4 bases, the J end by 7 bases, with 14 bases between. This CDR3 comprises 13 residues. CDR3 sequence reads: CSVVLTGLNTIYF. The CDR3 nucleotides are TGCAGCGTTGTACTTACCGGACTGAACACCATATATTTT.

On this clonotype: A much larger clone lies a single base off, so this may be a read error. The CDR3 DNA reads TGCAGTGCTCTCGAGGCTAGCGGCCGCTACGAGCAGTACTTC. Translation: CSALEASGRYEQYF. The rearrangement uses TRBV20-1 and TRBJ2-7; 7 bases match TRBD2. The J segment lost 3 bases and the V segment lost 5 bases, leaving 10 bases of the junction unmatched. In germline, CDR1 is DFQATT, CDR2 SNEGSKA (reference sequence). This CDR3 region has 14 residues.

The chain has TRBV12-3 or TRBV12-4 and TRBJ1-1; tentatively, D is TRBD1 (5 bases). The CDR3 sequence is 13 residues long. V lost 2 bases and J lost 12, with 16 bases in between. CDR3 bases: TGTGCCAGCAGTTTAACGACTTCGGGGACGCCTTTCTTT. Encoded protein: CASSLTTSGTPFF.

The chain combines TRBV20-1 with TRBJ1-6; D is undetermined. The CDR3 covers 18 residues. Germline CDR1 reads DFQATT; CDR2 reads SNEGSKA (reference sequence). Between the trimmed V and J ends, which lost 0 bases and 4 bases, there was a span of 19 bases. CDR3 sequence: CSARDGRHQGLYNSPLHF. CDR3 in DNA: TGCAGTGCTAGAGATGGCCGTCACCAAGGGCTATATAATTCACCCCTCCACTTT.

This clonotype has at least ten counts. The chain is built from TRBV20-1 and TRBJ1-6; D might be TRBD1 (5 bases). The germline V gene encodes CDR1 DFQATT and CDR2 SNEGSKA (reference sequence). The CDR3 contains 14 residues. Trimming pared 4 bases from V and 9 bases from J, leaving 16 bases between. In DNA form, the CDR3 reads TGCAGTGCTAATCACGGGGACCAAGGTTCACCCCTCCACTTT. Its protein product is CSANHGDQGSPLHF.

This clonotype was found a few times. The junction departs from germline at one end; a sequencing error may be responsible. In nucleotides, the CDR3 is TGTGCCAGCAGCCTAGAACCAGTCTCGGTTGAAGCTTTCTTT. Amino acids: CASSLEPVSVEAFF. The chain couples TRBV11-2 to TRBJ1-1; D remains ambiguous. The CDR3 totals 14 residues. Germline V lookup: CDR1 SGHAT, CDR2 FQNNGV.

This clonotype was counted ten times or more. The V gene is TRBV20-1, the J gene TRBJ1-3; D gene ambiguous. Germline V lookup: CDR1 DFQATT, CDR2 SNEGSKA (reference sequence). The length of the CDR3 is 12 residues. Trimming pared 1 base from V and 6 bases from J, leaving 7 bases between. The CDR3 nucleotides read TGCAGTGCTAGAGTACATTCAAACACCATATATTTT. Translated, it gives CSARVHSNTIYF.

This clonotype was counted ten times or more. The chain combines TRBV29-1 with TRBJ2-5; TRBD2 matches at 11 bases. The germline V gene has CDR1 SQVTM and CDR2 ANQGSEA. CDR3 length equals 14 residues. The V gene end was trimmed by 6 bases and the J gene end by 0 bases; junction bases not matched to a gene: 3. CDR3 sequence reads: CSVELAGDQETQYF. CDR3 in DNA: TGCAGCGTCGAACTAGCGGGGGACCAAGAGACCCAGTACTTC.

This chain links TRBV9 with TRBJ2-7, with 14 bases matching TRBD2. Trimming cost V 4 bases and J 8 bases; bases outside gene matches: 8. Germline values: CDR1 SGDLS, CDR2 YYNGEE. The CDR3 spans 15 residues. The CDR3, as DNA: TGTGCCAGCAGCCCCACGGGACTAGCGGGAGAACAGCAGTACTTC. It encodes CASSPTGLAGEQQYF.

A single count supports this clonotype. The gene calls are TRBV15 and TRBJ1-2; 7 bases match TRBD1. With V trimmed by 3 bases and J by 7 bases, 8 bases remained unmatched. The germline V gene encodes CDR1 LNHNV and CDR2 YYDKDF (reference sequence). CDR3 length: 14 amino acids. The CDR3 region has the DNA TGTGCCACCAGCAGCCCAGGGGGAATCGGTGGCTACACCTTC. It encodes CATSSPGGIGGYTF.

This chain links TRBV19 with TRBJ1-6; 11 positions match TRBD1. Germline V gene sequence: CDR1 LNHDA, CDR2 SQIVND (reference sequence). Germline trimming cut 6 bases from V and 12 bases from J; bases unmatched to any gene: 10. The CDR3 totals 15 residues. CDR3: CASRPTGTGGVPLHF. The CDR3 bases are TGTGCCAGTAGGCCAACCGGGACAGGGGGGGTACCCCTCCACTTT.

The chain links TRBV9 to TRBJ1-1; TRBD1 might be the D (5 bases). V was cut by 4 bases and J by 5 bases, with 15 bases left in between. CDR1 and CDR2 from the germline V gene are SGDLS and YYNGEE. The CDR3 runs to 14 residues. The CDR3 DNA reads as TGTGCCAGCAGCTTAGGGGCAGGGAAAACTGAAGCTTTCTTT. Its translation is CASSLGAGKTEAFF.

The CDR3 DNA is TGCAGCGTTGAATATGGGGCGGGCTACACCTTC. Translating gives CSVEYGAGYTF. This rearrangement joins TRBV29-1 to TRBJ1-2; TRBD1 is a possible D gene (5 bases). V was trimmed by 2 bases and J by 8 bases, leaving 9 bases between them. The CDR3 runs to 11 residues. Germline loops: CDR1 SQVTM, CDR2 ANQGSEA.

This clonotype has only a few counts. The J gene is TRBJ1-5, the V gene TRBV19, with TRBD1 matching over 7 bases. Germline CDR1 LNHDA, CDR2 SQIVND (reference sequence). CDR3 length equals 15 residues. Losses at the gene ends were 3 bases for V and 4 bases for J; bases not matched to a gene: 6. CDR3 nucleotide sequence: TGTGCCAGTAGTATGTGGGGACAGCGAAATCAGCCCCAGCATTTT. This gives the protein CASSMWGQRNQPQHF.

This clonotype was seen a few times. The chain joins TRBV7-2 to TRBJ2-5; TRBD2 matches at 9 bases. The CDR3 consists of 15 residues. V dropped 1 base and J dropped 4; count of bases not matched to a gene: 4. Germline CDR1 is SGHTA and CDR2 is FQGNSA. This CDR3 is CASSLGGRARETQYF. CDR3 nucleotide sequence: TGTGCCAGCAGCTTAGGCGGGAGGGCGAGAGAGACCCAGTACTTC.

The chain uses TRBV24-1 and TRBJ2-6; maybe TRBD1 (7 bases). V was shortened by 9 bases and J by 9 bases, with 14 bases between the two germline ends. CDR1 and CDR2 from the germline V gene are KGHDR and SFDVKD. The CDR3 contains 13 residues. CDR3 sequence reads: CATGQARGNVLTF. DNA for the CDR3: TGTGCCACCGGACAGGCGCGGGGCAACGTCCTGACTTTC.

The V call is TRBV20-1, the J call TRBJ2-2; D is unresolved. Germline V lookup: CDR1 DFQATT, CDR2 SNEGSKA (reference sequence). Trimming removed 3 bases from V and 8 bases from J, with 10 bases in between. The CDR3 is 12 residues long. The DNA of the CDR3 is TGCAGTGCTAGGGACGATCTAGGGGAGCTGTTTTTT. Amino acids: CSARDDLGELFF.

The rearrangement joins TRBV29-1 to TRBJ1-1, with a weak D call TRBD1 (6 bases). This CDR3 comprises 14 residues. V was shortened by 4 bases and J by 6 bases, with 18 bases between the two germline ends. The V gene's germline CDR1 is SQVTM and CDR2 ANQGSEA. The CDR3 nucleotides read TGCAGCGTTGGAGGGGGGGGAGGTATCGCTGAAGCTTTCTTT. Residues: CSVGGGGGIAEAFF.

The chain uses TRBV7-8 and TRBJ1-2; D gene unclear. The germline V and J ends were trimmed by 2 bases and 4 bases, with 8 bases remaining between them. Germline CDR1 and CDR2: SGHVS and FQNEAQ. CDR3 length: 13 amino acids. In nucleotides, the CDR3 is TGTGCCAGCAGCTTATTGGTGACCTATGGCTACACCTTC. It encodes CASSLLVTYGYTF.